This T cell receptor (beta chain) came from a study of cytotoxic CD8 clonotypes in ibrutinib-treated CLL. Germline V lookup: CDR1 MNHEY, CDR2 SVGAGI. The CDR3 runs to 14 residues. V lost 6 bases, J lost 12 bases, and 8 bases stayed unmatched. Data came from immunoSEQ multiplex PCR; TCRdb stores just in-frame clones and leaves some out. The table has roughly 200,000 clones, 60% to 80% seen once; the top ten hold about 10%. This sequence was found in a human donor with chronic lymphocytic leukemia. The chain recombines TRBV6-5 with TRBJ1-6; TRBD1 agrees at 10 bases. This material consisted of PBMCs, taken after 12 months of ibrutinib treatment. CDR3 amino acids: CASRSGTGARPLHF. For the CDR3, the DNA is TGTGCCAGCAGGTCCGGGACAGGGGCCCGACCCCTCCACTTT.